A single sample is the source of the 3 T cell receptor beta chains below, sequenced in a study of brain T cells in children with intractable seizures. Sequenced by immunoSEQ multiplex PCR; TCRdb stores in-frame clones only, minus some. The data contain approximately 110,000 clones, approximately 94% of them seen just once; the ten biggest clones take up 3.5% to 4%. This specimen was peripheral blood, taken at surgery. These receptors all come from a boy under two years old with hemimegalencephaly and intractable seizures.

The chain is built from TRBV9 and TRBJ2-7; 9 positions match TRBD1. There are 15 residues in the CDR3. Per the germline V gene, CDR1 is SGDLS and CDR2 is YYNGEE. V gave up 3 bases and J gave up 6 bases; unmatched junction bases: 10. The CDR3 here is CASSAGTGNKAEQYF. The CDR3 DNA reads TGTGCCAGCAGCGCGGGGACAGGGAATAAGGCCGAGCAGTACTTC.

The J gene is TRBJ2-5, the V gene TRBV4-2; the match to TRBD2 covers 11 bases. The CDR3 runs 14 residues. The V gene's germline CDR1 is LGHNA and CDR2 YNFKEQ. After removal of 6 bases from V and 6 bases from J, the junction contained 6 bases not matched to a gene. CDR3 amino acids: CASSPSGRNKTQYF. The CDR3, as DNA: TGTGCCAGCAGTCCTAGCGGGAGGAACAAGACCCAGTACTTC.

The chain joins TRBV7-8 to TRBJ2-2; perhaps TRBD2 as D (5 bases). Trimming left V 5 bases short and J 6 bases short, with 22 bases between. The CDR3 consists of 17 residues. Germline assignment: CDR1 SGHVS and CDR2 FQNEAQ. CDR3 in amino acids: CASSVLPPRGFAGELFF. The DNA for the CDR3 is TGTGCCAGCAGCGTTCTTCCGCCCAGAGGGTTCGCCGGGGAGCTGTTTTTT.